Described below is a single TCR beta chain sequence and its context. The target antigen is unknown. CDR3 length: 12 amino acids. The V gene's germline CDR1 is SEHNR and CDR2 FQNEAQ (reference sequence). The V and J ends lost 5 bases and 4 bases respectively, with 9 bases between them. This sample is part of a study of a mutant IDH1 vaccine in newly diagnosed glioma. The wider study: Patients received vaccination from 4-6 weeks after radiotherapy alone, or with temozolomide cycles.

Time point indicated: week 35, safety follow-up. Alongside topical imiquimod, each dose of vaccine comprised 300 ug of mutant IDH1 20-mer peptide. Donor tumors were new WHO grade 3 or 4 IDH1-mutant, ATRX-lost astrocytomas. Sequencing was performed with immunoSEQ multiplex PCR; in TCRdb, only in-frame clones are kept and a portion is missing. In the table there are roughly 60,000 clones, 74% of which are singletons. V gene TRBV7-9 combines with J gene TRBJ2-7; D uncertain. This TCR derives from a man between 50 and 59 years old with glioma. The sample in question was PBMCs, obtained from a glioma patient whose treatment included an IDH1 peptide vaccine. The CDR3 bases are TGTGCCAGCAGCGCACTCCGTTACGAGCAGTACTTC. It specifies CASSALRYEQYF.